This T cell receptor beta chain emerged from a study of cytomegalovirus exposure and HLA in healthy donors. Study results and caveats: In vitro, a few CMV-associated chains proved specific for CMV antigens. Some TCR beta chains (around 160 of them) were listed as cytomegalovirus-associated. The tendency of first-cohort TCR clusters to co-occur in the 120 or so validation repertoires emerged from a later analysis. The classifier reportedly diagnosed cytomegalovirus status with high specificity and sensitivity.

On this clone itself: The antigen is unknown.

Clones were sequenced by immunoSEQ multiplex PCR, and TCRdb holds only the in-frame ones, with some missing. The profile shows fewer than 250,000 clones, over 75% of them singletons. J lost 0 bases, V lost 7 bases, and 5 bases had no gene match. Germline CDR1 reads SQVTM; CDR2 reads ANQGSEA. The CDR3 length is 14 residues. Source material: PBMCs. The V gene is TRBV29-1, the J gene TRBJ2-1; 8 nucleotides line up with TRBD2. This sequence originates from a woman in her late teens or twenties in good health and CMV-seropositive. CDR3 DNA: TGCAGCGCCGCCGGGACTAGCTCCTACAATGAGCAGTTCTTC. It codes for CSAAGTSSYNEQFF.